This TCR beta chain was observed in a study of blood T cell repertoires in COVID-19. At the level of the study: T cells, B-cell-depleted T cells, or PBMCs provided the cDNA or gDNA that served as material.

Authors' analysis steps: Reference gene primers were amplified, and this amplification served to estimate nucleated cell counts. Measured with immunoSEQ multiplex PCR; TCRdb has only the in-frame clones, and not every one. The D gene and trimming were derived from the DNA, and the V and J assignments and clone size from that table. The repertoire includes some 320,000 clones, 90% of them detected once, and 2% to 3% sits in the top ten. Germline V gene lookup returns CDR1 SGHTA and CDR2 FQGTGA. The CDR3 totals 15 residues. V was clipped by 5 bases and J by 8 bases, with 21 bases between them. Participant-given clinical history determined each cohort assignment. Two negative PCRs, clearance, or symptom resolution were required of recovered Cohort 3 donors. This clone was counted between two and nine times.

The chain carries TRBV7-3 and TRBJ1-2; maybe TRBD1 (6 bases). Sequences were obtained from PBMCs or T cells enriched from blood (not recorded which). The receptor's source is a man aged 55 to 70 who had recovered from COVID-19. CDR3 bases: TGTGCCAGCAGCCCCGTCGGGGGCGGGGGTTCCGGCTACACCTTC. It is translated as CASSPVGGGGSGYTF.